The TCR beta chain under discussion was sequenced for a study of regulatory T cells in long-lasting Graves disease. Study conclusions and caveats: In persistent patients, shared public clonotypes (roughly 3,000) outnumbered those in new patients (around 1,000).

This clonotype showed up many times. Its target is not known. Germline loops: CDR1 SQVTM, CDR2 ANQGSEA. The CDR3 loop spans 13 amino acids. V dropped 8 bases and J dropped 5; count of bases not matched to a gene: 11. With iRepertoire HTBI primers and Arm-PCR of CDR3 regions, TCR beta libraries were built. Authors' processing steps: Across the samples, identification revealed approximately 66 TRBV and 15 or so TRBJ segments. TCRdb analysed the multiplex PCR reads with MiXCR anew, one entry per CDR3 protein. These V and J calls rely on TCRdb rather than the paper's analysis. Seen here are hundreds of thousands of distinct CDR3 sequences, approximately 15% observed once, and the top ten hold around 19%. Time point noted: newly diagnosed GD, antithyroid drugs for less than 3 months. Isolated PBMC RNA provided the starting material for the TCR library. The same sample was also studied in work on T cells in Graves' hyperthyroidism and ophthalmopathy. That report notes: TCR CDR3 regions were first amplified by RT-PCR with HTBI primers.

The TCR sequence derives from a woman aged 30 to 39 with Graves disease. The chain has TRBV29-1 and TRBJ1-1; 7 bases are a match to TRBD1. Sequencing was performed on peripheral blood mononuclear cells (PBMCs), taken at new diagnosis, from a patient treated with antithyroid drugs. The CDR3 loop reads CSQAQGFGTEAFF. The CDR3 bases are TGCAGCCAGGCACAGGGGTTTGGGACTGAAGCTTTCTTT.